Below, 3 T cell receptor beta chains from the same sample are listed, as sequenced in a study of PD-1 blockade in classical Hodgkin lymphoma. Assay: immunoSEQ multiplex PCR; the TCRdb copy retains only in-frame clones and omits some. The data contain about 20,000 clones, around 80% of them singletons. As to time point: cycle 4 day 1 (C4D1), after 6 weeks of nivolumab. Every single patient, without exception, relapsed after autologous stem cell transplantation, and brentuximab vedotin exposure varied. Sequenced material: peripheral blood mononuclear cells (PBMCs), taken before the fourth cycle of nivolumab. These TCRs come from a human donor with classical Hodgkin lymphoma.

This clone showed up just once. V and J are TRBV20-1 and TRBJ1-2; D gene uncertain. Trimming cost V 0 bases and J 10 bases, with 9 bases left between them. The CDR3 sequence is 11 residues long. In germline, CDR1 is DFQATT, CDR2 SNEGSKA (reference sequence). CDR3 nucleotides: TGCAGTGCTAGAGAGGACGCGATCTACACCTTC. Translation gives CSAREDAIYTF.

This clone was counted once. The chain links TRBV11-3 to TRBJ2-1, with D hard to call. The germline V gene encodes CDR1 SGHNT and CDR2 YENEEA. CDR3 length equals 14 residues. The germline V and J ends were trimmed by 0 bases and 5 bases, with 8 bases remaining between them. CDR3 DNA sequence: TGTGCCAGCAGCTTAGATCCGGCTAACAATGAGCAGTTCTTC. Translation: CASSLDPANNEQFF.

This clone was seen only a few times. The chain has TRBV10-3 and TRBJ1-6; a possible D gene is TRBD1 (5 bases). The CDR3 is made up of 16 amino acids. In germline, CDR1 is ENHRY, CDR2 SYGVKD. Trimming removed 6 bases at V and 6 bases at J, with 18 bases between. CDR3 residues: CAISQGGNGINSPLHF. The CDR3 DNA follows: TGTGCCATCAGCCAGGGAGGGAACGGGATTAATTCACCCCTCCACTTT.